This passage covers 8 T cell receptor beta chains from one sample sequenced in a study of blood T cell repertoires in COVID-19. TCRdb keeps only in-frame clones here, not all; method: immunoSEQ multiplex PCR. The table has hundreds of thousands of clones, around 89% seen once. Sequencing input: peripheral blood. The receptor set was obtained from a man in his forties or fifties with acute or convalescent COVID-19.

The chain uses TRBV30 and TRBJ2-7; D not certain. Per germline, CDR1 GTSNPN and CDR2 SVGIG (reference sequence). CDR3 length: 13 amino acids. The V and J ends lost 7 bases and 5 bases respectively, with 18 bases between them. The CDR3 is CALGIGASNEQYF. CDR3 DNA: TGTGCCTTGGGTATTGGAGCGTCAAACGAGCAGTACTTC. The full variable domain, in which reference TRBV30 and TRBJ2-7 provide the parts outside the CDR3, is SQTIHQWPATLVQPVGSPLSLECTVEGTSNPNLYWYRQAAGRGLQLLFYSVGIGQISSEVPQNLSASRPQDRQFILSSKKLLLSDSGFYLCALGIGASNEQYFGPGTRLTVT.

This sequence joins TRBV6-1 and TRBJ2-7, with a tentative D call TRBD1 (8 bases). CDR1 is MNHNS, CDR2 SASEGT, per germline. V dropped 1 base and J dropped 5 bases, with 15 bases sitting between them. CDR3 size: 15 residues. CDR3 protein: CASSEGIQGGDEQYF. The CDR3, as DNA: TGTGCCAGCAGTGAAGGGATACAGGGGGGGGACGAGCAGTACTTC.

The chain uses TRBV11-3 and TRBJ1-1; 9 positions agree with TRBD1. V trimming: 4 bases; J trimming: 3 bases; junction bases outside the gene matches: 6. This CDR3 has 15 amino acids. Germline V gives CDR1 SGHNT, CDR2 YENEEA. The CDR3 here is CASSSGTGKDTEAFF. The DNA of the CDR3 is TGTGCCAGCAGCTCGGGGACAGGGAAGGACACTGAAGCTTTCTTT.

This clone occurred a few times. The chain links TRBV6-6 to TRBJ2-7; TRBD1 matches 10 bases. Germline CDR1 reads MNHNY; CDR2 reads SVGAGI (reference sequence). The CDR3 has 15 amino acids. J gave up 5 bases and V 5 bases, and 9 bases lay outside the gene matches. CDR3 DNA: TGTGCCAGCAGTGGTGCCGGACAGGGGGGCCACGAGCAGTACTTC. This translates into CASSGAGQGGHEQYF.

The CDR3 DNA sequence: TGTGCCAGCAGTTTAAGGGGTGTCAGCTCCTACAATGAGCAGTTCTTC. As protein: CASSLRGVSSYNEQFF. The rearrangement joins TRBV27 to TRBJ2-1; weak D call: TRBD1 (5 bases). Germline V CDR1 and CDR2: MNHEY, SMNVEV (reference sequence). The CDR3 has 16 residues. V shed 2 bases and J shed 0 bases, with 11 bases lying between them.

The genes are TRBV7-2 and TRBJ1-1; 9 positions match TRBD1. CDR1 SGHTA and CDR2 FQGNSA come from the germline V gene. There are 15 residues in the CDR3. J was trimmed by 4 bases and V by 0 bases; bases with no gene match: 3. CDR3 region: CASSLAPTGGTEAFF. The CDR3 nucleotides read TGTGCCAGCAGCTTAGCCCCGACAGGGGGCACTGAAGCTTTCTTT.

This clone was detected only a few times. The chain recombines TRBV25-1 with TRBJ1-6, with D possibly matching TRBD1 (5 bases). The V end was cut by 7 bases, the J end by 6 bases, with 13 bases between. The CDR3 loop spans 14 amino acids. Germline assignment: CDR1 MGHDK and CDR2 SYGVNS. The CDR3 nucleotides read TGTGCCAGCACCGAGGACACATTTAATTCACCCCTCCACTTT. This gives the protein CASTEDTFNSPLHF.

The V gene is TRBV7-9, the J gene TRBJ1-2; unclear D gene. The CDR3 is 13 amino acids. V was shortened by 2 bases and J by 8 bases, with 12 bases between the two germline ends. The germline CDR1 and CDR2 sequences are SEHNR and FQNEAQ (reference sequence). CDR3 region: CASSLSGLRGYTF. The CDR3, as DNA: TGTGCCAGCAGCTTAAGCGGGTTGAGGGGCTACACCTTC.